One T cell receptor (beta chain) is described in this entry. This entry is derived from a study of CD8 T cells in Susac syndrome. Trimming took 9 bases from V and 8 from J, leaving 12 bases between them. The germline gives CDR1 KGHDR, CDR2 SFDVKD. The CDR3 has 11 amino acids. RNA, at about 0.45 to 1 ug, was reverse transcribed with random hexamers. Via MiXCR, TCRdb re-called the immunoSEQ multiplex PCR reads, giving one row per CDR3 protein. This sample carries 200,000 to 250,000 distinct CDR3 sequences, roughly nine tenths of them seen once, and the ten largest clones take less than 0.15%. The J gene is TRBJ1-1, the V gene TRBV24-1; no definite D call. The clonotype originates from a human donor with multiple sclerosis. The material sequenced was CD8+ T cells from PBMCs. The CDR3 DNA reads as TGTGCCACCTCTATGCGAGGGGAAGCTTTCTTT. Amino acids: CATSMRGEAFF.